A selection of T cell receptor beta chains follows, all from one sample in a study of beta chain features in type 1 diabetes. Generated by immunoSEQ multiplex PCR, the TCRdb table keeps only in-frame clones and is missing some. This table has approximately 60,000 clones, 52% appearing once. Sequencing input: Tregs from blood. These receptors were collected from a woman aged 40 to 50 with type 1 diabetes. CDR3s include the opening cysteine and the closing phenylalanine or tryptophan. The D gene is left open where the match is weak. Clone sizes are given selectively: once, few, many, or a class where the clone is expanded.

TRBD1,TRBJ1-2,TRBV5-1,-,CASRPTRDRVLGGYTF,TGCGCCAGCAGACCCACCCGGGACAGGGTCCTAGGTGGCTACACCTTC
TRBD1,TRBJ2-5,TRBV9,-,CASSPGTGVATQYF,TGTGCCAGCAGCCCCGGGACAGGGGTGGCGACCCAGTACTTC
TRBD2,TRBJ2-6,TRBV7-2,-,CASSPTSGTAGANVLTF,TGTGCCAGCAGCCCCACTAGCGGGACGGCTGGGGCCAACGTCCTGACTTTC
TRBD1,TRBJ2-5,TRBV28,-,CASSFPGGGETQYF,TGTGCCAGCAGTTTCCCAGGGGGCGGGGAGACCCAGTACTTC
-,TRBJ1-1,TRBV4-2,-,CASSPRRGSTEAFF,TGTGCCAGCAGCCCTCGAAGAGGGAGCACTGAAGCTTTCTTT
TRBD1,TRBJ1-6,TRBV18,-,CASSPYGQGAESPLHF,TGTGCCAGCTCACCCTATGGACAGGGGGCTGAATCACCCCTCCACTTT
-,TRBJ2-5,TRBV7-3,-,CASSLGGQAGIQETQYF,TGTGCCAGCAGCTTAGGGGGACAAGCGGGGATCCAAGAGACCCAGTACTTC
-,TRBJ2-7,TRBV7-3,few,CASSLEGGSSYEQYF,TGTGCCAGCAGCTTAGAGGGAGGTTCCTCCTACGAGCAGTACTTC
-,TRBJ2-7,TRBV5-1,-,CASSLGGGTGASYEQYF,TGCGCCAGCAGCCTGGGGGGAGGCACTGGGGCGTCCTACGAGCAGTACTTC
-,TRBJ2-1,TRBV28,-,CASGRQRYNEQFF,TGTGCCAGCGGACGACAGAGATACAATGAGCAGTTCTTC
-,TRBJ1-2,TRBV7-9,few,CASSLALFANYGYTF,TGTGCCAGCAGCTTAGCTCTATTTGCTAACTATGGCTACACCTTC
-,TRBJ2-5,TRBV21-1,-,CASRIPPVGAGGEETQYF,TGTGCCAGCAGAATCCCCCCCGTGGGAGCGGGGGGAGAAGAGACCCAGTACTTC
-,TRBJ1-1,TRBV2,-,CASGGKATGNKEDTEAFF,TGTGCCAGCGGGGGAAAAGCAACAGGGAATAAAGAGGACACTGAAGCTTTCTTT
TRBD1,TRBJ2-2,TRBV5-4,medium-sized,CASSPQQGGVTGELFF,TGTGCCAGCAGCCCACAACAGGGGGGCGTAACCGGGGAGCTGTTTTTT
TRBD1,TRBJ1-1,TRBV29-1,-,CSVALDRVAEAFF,TGCAGCGTCGCCTTGGACAGGGTTGCTGAAGCTTTCTTT